This entry concerns a single TCR beta chain. Its antigen is as yet unknown. Trimming took off 3 bases at V and 2 bases at J, with 14 bases between the two ends. Germline CDR1 SGDLS, CDR2 YYNGEE. There are 15 residues in the CDR3. This record comes from a study of cytomegalovirus exposure and HLA in healthy donors. The PCR made use of 60 Vbeta and 13 Jbeta primers. Assay: immunoSEQ multiplex PCR; the TCRdb copy retains only in-frame clones and omits some. In the table there are 120,000 to 150,000 clones, more than 70% of which are singletons. Findings of the study overall: Using a false discovery rate of 0.05, a later analysis showed that fewer than 20,000 TCR beta sequences were associated with HLA alleles. The investigators catalogued 160 or so TCR beta chains as cytomegalovirus-associated. Association of a missense DCLRE1C variant with TCR beta V- and J-gene trimming was reported in a later analysis.

The TCR comes from a woman in her fifties or sixties in good health and CMV-seronegative. Sequenced sample: PBMCs. The J gene is TRBJ2-5, the V gene TRBV9, with D maybe TRBD1 (6 bases). This CDR3 reads CASSASGTPQETQYF. The DNA of the CDR3 is TGTGCCAGCAGCGCCTCCGGGACACCTCAAGAGACCCAGTACTTC.